A selection of T cell receptor beta chains follows, all from one sample in a study of T cell responses to AZD1222 COVID-19 vaccine. TCRdb keeps only in-frame clones here, not all; method: immunoSEQ multiplex PCR. The sample yields 90,000 to 120,000 clones, more than 90% seen once. The material sequenced was peripheral blood, taken on day 0 of AZD1222 vaccination. The receptors were sampled from an adult in good health. Both conserved end residues are part of each CDR3. The order of the fields is CDR3 DNA, CDR3 protein, J gene, D gene, V gene, clone size. A D gene is named only where the DNA matches it firmly. Only part of the rows carry a size: once, few, many, or a class if the clone is expanded.

TGTGCCAGCAGGCCGACAGGGGAGGGTCAGTACTTC	CASRPTGEGQYF	TRBJ2-4	-	TRBV28	-
TGTGCCACCAGTGAATCCTGGGGGGGAGACTTCCCCACAGATACGCAGTATTTT	CATSESWGGDFPTDTQYF	TRBJ2-3	TRBD2	TRBV24-1	-
TGCGCCAGCAGCTCCTTAGGCGCCAATGAAAAACTGTTTTTT	CASSSLGANEKLFF	TRBJ1-4	-	TRBV5-1	-
TGTGCCAGTAGTACCCTAGCGGGGGGGCCAGATACGCAGTATTTT	CASSTLAGGPDTQYF	TRBJ2-3	TRBD2	TRBV19	-
TGTGCCATCAGTGAGGTGGCAGTTGAAGCTTTCTTT	CAISEVAVEAFF	TRBJ1-1	-	TRBV10-3	-
TGTGCCAGCACACGACAGGGGGCAGCTGGCTACACCTTC	CASTRQGAAGYTF	TRBJ1-2	TRBD1	TRBV5-6	-
TGTGCCAGCAGCTTAGTTGGGACAGGGGTACGGAACACTGAAGCTTTCTTT	CASSLVGTGVRNTEAFF	TRBJ1-1	TRBD1	TRBV7-8	-
TGTGCCAGCAGTTCAATAGCGGGGAACACAGATACGCAGTATTTT	CASSSIAGNTDTQYF	TRBJ2-3	TRBD2	TRBV6-6	-
TGTGCCAGCAGCTCAGGGGGGAGACAGGGAAAGGAGACCCAGTACTTC	CASSSGGRQGKETQYF	TRBJ2-5	-	TRBV7-3	-
TGTGCCAGCAGCTCCCACTCGGGAGGCGGTCAGCCCCAGCATTTT	CASSSHSGGGQPQHF	TRBJ1-5	-	TRBV7-2	-
TGTGCCAGCAGTTCTCAATTGACTAGCAAAGATGAGCAGTTCTTC	CASSSQLTSKDEQFF	TRBJ2-1	TRBD2	TRBV6-2/TRBV6-3	once
TGTGCCTGGAGTGACAGGGAACAAGCTTTCTTT	CAWSDREQAFF	TRBJ1-1	-	TRBV30	-
TGTGCCAGCAGTTACTTCCTAGCGGGAGTGATTGGAGATACGCAGTATTTT	CASSYFLAGVIGDTQYF	TRBJ2-3	TRBD2	TRBV6-2/TRBV6-3	-
TGTGCCAGCAGTTTGGAGAAGTCTAACTATGGCTACACCTTC	CASSLEKSNYGYTF	TRBJ1-2	-	TRBV28	-
TGTGCCAGTACCATAACCGGGACAGGGGAACAAAAACTGTTTTTT	CASTITGTGEQKLFF	TRBJ1-4	TRBD1	TRBV19	-
TGTGCCAGCAGCTCCCAAACTCAGACAGTATCTAACTATGGCTACACCTTC	CASSSQTQTVSNYGYTF	TRBJ1-2	-	TRBV28	-
TGTGCCAGCAGCTTCGATCGTGGGAGCGCTCGGGGGGCCCACTCCTACGAGCAGTACTTC	CASSFDRGSARGAHSYEQYF	TRBJ2-7	-	TRBV7-8	-
TGTGCCAGCAGCCCTGGACTAGCTCATAGCTCCTACGAGCAGTACTTC	CASSPGLAHSSYEQYF	TRBJ2-7	TRBD2	TRBV7-6	-
TGTGCCACCAGTGATTCGAAGGGGAGGTCTGGGGCCAACGTCCTGACTTTC	CATSDSKGRSGANVLTF	TRBJ2-6	-	TRBV24-1	-
TGTGCCAGCAGCCAAGCTGTTAGCTCCTACGAGCAGTACTTC	CASSQAVSSYEQYF	TRBJ2-7	-	TRBV3-1/TRBV3-2	-
TGTGCCCATGGAGGGGACAGAGGTAATAATTCACCCCTCCACTTT	CAHGGDRGNNSPLHF	TRBJ1-6	TRBD1	TRBV30	-
TGTGCCAGCAGTTTACAGGGGGAGGAAGACACCTTC	CASSLQGEEDTF	TRBJ1-2	TRBD1	TRBV12-3/TRBV12-4	-
TGTGCCAGCAGCTTAGGACAGGGGACAGATACGCAGTATTTT	CASSLGQGTDTQYF	TRBJ2-3	TRBD1	TRBV7-9	-
TGTGCCAGCAGTTATCGAGGTCCGCCCTACGAGCAGTACTTC	CASSYRGPPYEQYF	TRBJ2-7	-	TRBV27	-
TGTGCCAGCGGTCGGGGGGGGCAGCCCCAGCATTTT	CASGRGGQPQHF	TRBJ1-5	-	TRBV12-3/TRBV12-4	-
TGCGCCAGCAGCCAAGAAATGGTAGGGTTTCTACGGCCCCAGCATTTT	CASSQEMVGFLRPQHF	TRBJ1-5	-	TRBV4-1	-
TGTGCCAGCAGTGAACTGGGAAGCACAGATACGCAGTATTTT	CASSELGSTDTQYF	TRBJ2-3	-	TRBV6-1	once
TGTGCCAGCGCCCCCAGCACAGATACGCAGTATTTT	CASAPSTDTQYF	TRBJ2-3	-	TRBV27	-
TGTGCCAGCAGCCAAGGTAGCCAGGGCACTCCCCTCCACTTT	CASSQGSQGTPLHF	TRBJ1-6	-	TRBV3-1/TRBV3-2	-
TGTGCCAGCAGCCAGCGACTAGGTTCTAACTCCTACGAGCAGTACTTC	CASSQRLGSNSYEQYF	TRBJ2-7	-	TRBV4-2	-
TGTGCCAGCAGTACCGGGAATTTTCCCCAGCATTTT	CASSTGNFPQHF	TRBJ1-5	-	TRBV6-5	-
TGTGCCAGCAGTAGGGGACAGGGGGCCTACGAGCAGTACTTC	CASSRGQGAYEQYF	TRBJ2-7	TRBD1	TRBV27	-
TGTGCCAGCAGCTTGGGTAGGCAGGGGCGGACAGATACGCAGTATTTT	CASSLGRQGRTDTQYF	TRBJ2-3	-	TRBV5-4	-
TGTGCCAGCTCACCACGGCGGGACAGCTACGAGCAGTACTTC	CASSPRRDSYEQYF	TRBJ2-7	-	TRBV18	-
TGTGCCAGTAGTATTGGCCGGAACACCGGGGAGCTGTTTTTT	CASSIGRNTGELFF	TRBJ2-2	-	TRBV19	-
TGTGCCAGCAGCTTATCCGGACCCCGCTCTGGAAACACCATATATTTT	CASSLSGPRSGNTIYF	TRBJ1-3	-	TRBV7-3	-